This T cell receptor beta chain was found in a study of shared clonotypes between healthy human individuals. The CDR3 length is 14 residues. V gave up 3 bases and J gave up 2 bases, with 8 bases separating them. CDR1 is MDHEN and CDR2 is SYDVKM in the germline V gene. Over several immunoSEQ plates, each subset's genomic DNA was distributed in even portions. Using immunoSEQ multiplex PCR, the repertoire was profiled, and TCRdb retains in-frame clones only, with some absent. This table holds approximately 500,000 clones, 60% to 80% found once. The rearrangement uses TRBV28 and TRBJ1-3, with unresolved D. This clonotype originated in a middle-aged woman in good health. Some clones in this sample may be carry-over from other donors' samples. Sequenced sample: PBMCs. DNA of the CDR3: TGTGCCAGCAGTTTGGTGGGGACTGGAAACACCATATATTTT. Protein: CASSLVGTGNTIYF.